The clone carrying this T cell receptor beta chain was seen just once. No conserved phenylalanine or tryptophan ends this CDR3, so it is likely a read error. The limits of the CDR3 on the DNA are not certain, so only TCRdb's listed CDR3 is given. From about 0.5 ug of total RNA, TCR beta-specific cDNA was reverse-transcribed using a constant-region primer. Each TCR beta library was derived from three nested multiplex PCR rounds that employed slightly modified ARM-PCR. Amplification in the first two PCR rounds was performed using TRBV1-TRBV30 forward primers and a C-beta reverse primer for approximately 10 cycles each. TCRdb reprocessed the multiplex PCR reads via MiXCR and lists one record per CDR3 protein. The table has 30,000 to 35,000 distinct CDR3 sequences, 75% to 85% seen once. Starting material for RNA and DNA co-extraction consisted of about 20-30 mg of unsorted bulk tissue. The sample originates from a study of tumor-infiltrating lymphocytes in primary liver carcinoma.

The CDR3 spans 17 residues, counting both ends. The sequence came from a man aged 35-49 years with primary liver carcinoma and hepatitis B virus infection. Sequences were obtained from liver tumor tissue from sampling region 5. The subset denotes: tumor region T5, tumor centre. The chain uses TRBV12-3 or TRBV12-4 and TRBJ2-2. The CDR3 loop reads CASSFRPLSTQTGKLFS.